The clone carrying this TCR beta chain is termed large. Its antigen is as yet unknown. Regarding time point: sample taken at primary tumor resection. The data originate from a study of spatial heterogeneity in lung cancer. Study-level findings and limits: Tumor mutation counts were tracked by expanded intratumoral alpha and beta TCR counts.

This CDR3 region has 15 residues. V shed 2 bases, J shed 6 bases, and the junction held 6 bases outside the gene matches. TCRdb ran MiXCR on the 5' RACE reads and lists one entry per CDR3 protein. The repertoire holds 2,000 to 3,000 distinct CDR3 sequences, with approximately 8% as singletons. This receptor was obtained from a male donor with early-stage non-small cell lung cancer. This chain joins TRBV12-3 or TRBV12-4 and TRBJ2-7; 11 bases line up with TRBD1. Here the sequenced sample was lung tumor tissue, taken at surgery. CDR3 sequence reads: CASSLRTGGEGEQYF. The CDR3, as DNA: TGTGCCAGCAGTTTAAGGACAGGGGGCGAAGGCGAGCAGTACTTC.